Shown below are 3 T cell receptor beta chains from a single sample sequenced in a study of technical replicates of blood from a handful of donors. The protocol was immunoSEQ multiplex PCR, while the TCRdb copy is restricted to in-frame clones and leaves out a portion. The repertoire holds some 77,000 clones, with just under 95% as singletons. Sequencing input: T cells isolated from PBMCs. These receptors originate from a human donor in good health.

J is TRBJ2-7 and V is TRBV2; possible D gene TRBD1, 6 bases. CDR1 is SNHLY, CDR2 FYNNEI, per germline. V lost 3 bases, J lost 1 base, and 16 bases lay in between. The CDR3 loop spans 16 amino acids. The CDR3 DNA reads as TGTGCCAGCAGTGACTTAGGTGGACAGAGATCCTACGAGCAGTACTTC. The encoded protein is CASSDLGGQRSYEQYF.

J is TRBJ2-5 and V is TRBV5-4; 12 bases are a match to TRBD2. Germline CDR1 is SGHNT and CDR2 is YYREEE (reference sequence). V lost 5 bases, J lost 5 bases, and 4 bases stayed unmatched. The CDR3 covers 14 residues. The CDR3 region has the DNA TGTGCCAGCAGTCTAGCGGGAGGGCCGGAGACCCAGTACTTC. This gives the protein CASSLAGGPETQYF.

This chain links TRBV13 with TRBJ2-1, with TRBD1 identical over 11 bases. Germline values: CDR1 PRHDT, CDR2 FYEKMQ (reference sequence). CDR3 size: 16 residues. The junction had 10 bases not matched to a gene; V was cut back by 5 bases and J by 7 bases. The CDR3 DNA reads TGTGCCAGCAGCCGCCAAGGGACAGGGGGAAAGAATGAGCAGTTCTTC. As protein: CASSRQGTGGKNEQFF.